These 4 T cell receptor beta chains were sequenced from one sample in a study of T cell responses to AZD1222 COVID-19 vaccine. The table came from immunoSEQ multiplex PCR; TCRdb's copy has only in-frame clones and leaves some out. The sample data list 150,000 or so clones. Sequenced input: peripheral blood. Every receptor here comes from an adult in good health.

The chain joins TRBV14 to TRBJ2-1, with TRBD1 matching over 9 bases. The CDR3 has 15 residues. V shed 4 bases, J shed 3 bases, and the junction held 4 bases outside the gene matches. CDR1 is SGHDN and CDR2 is FVKESK in the germline V gene. The CDR3 DNA is TGTGCCAGCAGCCCGGGGACAGGGTTCTACAATGAGCAGTTCTTC. Amino acids: CASSPGTGFYNEQFF.

V usage is TRBV4-2 and J usage is TRBJ2-3; 12 nucleotides agree with TRBD1. J gave up 3 bases and V 0 bases, and 7 bases lay outside the gene matches. Germline loops: CDR1 LGHNA, CDR2 YNFKEQ. The CDR3 runs 18 residues. CDR3 DNA sequence: TGTGCCAGCAGCCAAGAGGGGACAGGGGGCGGTCGGACAGATACGCAGTATTTT. Its translation: CASSQEGTGGGRTDTQYF.

The J gene is TRBJ1-2, the V gene TRBV5-1; the D gene is possibly TRBD1 (5 bases). V was pared by 2 bases and J by 4 bases, with 6 bases between. The CDR3 runs to 12 residues. Germline assignment: CDR1 SGHRS and CDR2 YFSETQ. CDR3 loop: CASSFQGYGYTF. DNA of the CDR3: TGCGCCAGCAGCTTCCAGGGCTATGGCTACACCTTC.

The V gene is TRBV30, the J gene TRBJ1-2; D is unresolved. The CDR3 has 13 amino acids. V was pared by 2 bases and J by 5 bases, with 12 bases between. CDR1 is GTSNPN, CDR2 SVGIG, per germline (reference sequence). Here the CDR3 reads CAWSPGGRYGYTF. The CDR3 DNA follows: TGTGCCTGGAGTCCCGGAGGACGGTATGGCTACACCTTC.